One and the same sample provided the 5 T cell receptor beta chains below, sequenced in a study of PD-1 blockade in classical Hodgkin lymphoma (dated by TCRdb to the early 2020s). Read against the paper, the sample's time point label means: cycle 4 day 1 (C4D1), after around six weeks of nivolumab. Relapse after autologous stem cell transplantation had occurred in all trial patients, and cohorts A, B and C were distinguished by prior brentuximab vedotin exposure. Library preparation used the immunoSEQ multiplex PCR assay. This is the immuneACCESS table as TCRdb keeps it, with only in-frame sequences that have V and J called. A part of the clones is gone; compared with another copy, unresolved V genes explain less than half, and the rest is unexplained. In all, the sample holds some 58,000 clones, and 75% to 95% of those were seen once. In total, the top ten clones hold about 9.4% of the sample. The sample consisted of peripheral blood mononuclear cells (PBMCs), taken before the fourth cycle of nivolumab. These receptors were obtained from a human donor with classical Hodgkin lymphoma.

This clone came up once. The chain joins TRBV7-9 to TRBJ1-3; 7 nucleotides match TRBD1. With V trimmed by 7 bases and J by 0 bases, 6 bases remained unmatched. The CDR3 runs to 15 residues. Germline loops: CDR1 SEHNR, CDR2 FQNEAQ (reference sequence). Here the CDR3 reads CASTPGQFSGNTIYF. In nucleotides, the CDR3 is TGTGCCAGCACCCCGGGACAGTTCTCTGGAAACACCATATATTTT. The full variable domain, in which reference TRBV7-9 and TRBJ1-3 provide the parts outside the CDR3, is DTGVSQNPRHKITKRGQNVTFRCDPISEHNRLYWYRQTLGQGPEFLTYFQNEAQLEKSRLLSDRFSAERPKGSFSTLEIQRTEQGDSAMYLCASTPGQFSGNTIYFGEGSWLTVV.

The chain links TRBV11-2 to TRBJ1-1, with 7 bases matching TRBD1. Germline-derived CDR1 and CDR2 are SGHAT and FQNNGV. Trimming at V came to 2 bases and at J to 4 bases, leaving 7 bases not matched to a gene. This CDR3 is 15 amino acids long. The CDR3 sequence is CASSLRVQGGTEAFF. The CDR3 DNA is TGTGCCAGCAGCTTAAGGGTCCAGGGGGGCACTGAAGCTTTCTTT.

The sample holds one count of this clone. This rearrangement joins TRBV4-2 to TRBJ2-1; tentatively, D is TRBD2 (6 bases). Germline V gives CDR1 LGHNA, CDR2 YNFKEQ. V lost 0 bases and J lost 7, with 19 bases in between. This CDR3 has 17 amino acids. The CDR3: CASSQDGGDRHANEQFF. The CDR3 DNA reads as TGTGCCAGCAGCCAAGACGGGGGAGATCGTCACGCGAATGAGCAGTTCTTC.

The chain employs TRBV6-5 and TRBJ2-5; TRBD2 matches 12 bases. The CDR3 covers 16 residues. Germline CDR1 and CDR2: MNHEY and SVGAGI. Trimming at V came to 0 bases and at J to 5 bases, leaving 4 bases not matched to a gene. CDR3 protein: CASSYSTSGGGETQYF. The CDR3 region has the DNA TGTGCCAGCAGTTACTCGACTAGCGGGGGCGGGGAGACCCAGTACTTC.

J is TRBJ1-6 and V is TRBV7-9; 8 nucleotides agree with TRBD1. The germline V gene encodes CDR1 SEHNR and CDR2 FQNEAQ (reference sequence). Trimming removed 4 bases from V and 10 bases from J; junction bases left unmatched: 9. CDR3 length equals 15 residues. The CDR3 nucleotides are TGTGCCAGCAGCTCCCAGGGGGCGACCGGGTCACCCCTCCACTTT. Translating gives CASSSQGATGSPLHF.